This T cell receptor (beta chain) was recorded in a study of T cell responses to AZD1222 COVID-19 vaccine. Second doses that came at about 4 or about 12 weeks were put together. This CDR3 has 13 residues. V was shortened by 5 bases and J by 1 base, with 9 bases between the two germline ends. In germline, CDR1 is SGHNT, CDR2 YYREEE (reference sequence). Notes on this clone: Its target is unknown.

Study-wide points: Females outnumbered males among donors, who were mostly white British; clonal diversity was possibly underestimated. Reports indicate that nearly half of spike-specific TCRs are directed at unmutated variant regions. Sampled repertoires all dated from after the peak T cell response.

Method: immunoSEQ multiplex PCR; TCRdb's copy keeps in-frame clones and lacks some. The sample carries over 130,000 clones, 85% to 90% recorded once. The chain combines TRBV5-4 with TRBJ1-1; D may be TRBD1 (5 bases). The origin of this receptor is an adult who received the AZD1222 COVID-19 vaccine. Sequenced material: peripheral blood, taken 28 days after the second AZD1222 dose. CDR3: CASRGRANTEAFF. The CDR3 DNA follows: TGTGCCAGCAGGGGGCGTGCGAACACTGAAGCTTTCTTT.